These T cell receptor beta chains were read from a single sample in a study of blood T cell repertoires in COVID-19. Generated by immunoSEQ multiplex PCR, the TCRdb table keeps only in-frame clones and is missing some. This table holds roughly 300,000 clones, roughly 84% found once. Sequencing used PBMCs or T cells enriched from blood (not recorded which). These receptors all stem from a woman younger than 45 who had recovered from COVID-19. CDR3s include the opening cysteine and the closing phenylalanine or tryptophan. Each record gives: J gene, V gene, D gene, clone size, CDR3 protein, CDR3 DNA. The D gene is left open where the match is weak. Only part of the rows carry a size: once, few, many, or a class if the clone is expanded.

>TRBJ2-1|TRBV18|.|.
CASSPGGTDYNEQFF
TGTGCCAGCTCACCAGGGGGGACGGACTACAATGAGCAGTTCTTC
>TRBJ1-1|TRBV5-8|.|.
CASRGETAYTEAFF
TGTGCCAGCAGGGGAGAGACGGCGTACACTGAAGCTTTCTTT
>TRBJ1-2|TRBV19|.|.
CASRPGTLYGYTF
TGTGCCAGTAGGCCCGGGACACTTTATGGCTACACCTTC
>TRBJ2-2|TRBV10-1|.|.
CASSESPGVTGELFF
TGCGCCAGCAGTGAGAGTCCAGGGGTCACCGGGGAGCTGTTTTTT
>TRBJ1-2|TRBV29-1|.|.
CSVWEGYGYTF
TGCAGCGTTTGGGAGGGCTATGGCTACACCTTC
>TRBJ1-2|TRBV15|.|.
CATSRGEGYGYTF
TGTGCCACCAGCAGAGGGGAGGGCTATGGCTACACCTTC
>TRBJ2-2|TRBV3-1/TRBV3-2|.|.
CASSQGAHTGELFF
TGTGCCAGCAGCCAGGGGGCGCACACCGGGGAGCTGTTTTTT
>TRBJ2-4|TRBV2|.|.
CASSDRGKNIQYF
TGTGCCAGCAGTGACAGGGGTAAAAACATTCAGTACTTC
>TRBJ1-1|TRBV2|.|.
CASSPQGSGTEAFF
TGTGCCAGCAGCCCACAGGGAAGTGGCACTGAAGCTTTCTTT
>TRBJ2-1|TRBV19|.|.
CASTIMGATYNEQFF
TGTGCCAGTACCATAATGGGGGCCACCTACAATGAGCAGTTCTTC
>TRBJ1-4|TRBV7-2|TRBD1|.
CASSPPGGRGEKLFF
TGTGCCAGCAGCCCCCCAGGGGGTAGGGGTGAAAAACTGTTTTTT
>TRBJ2-1|TRBV4-1|TRBD2|.
CASSLGTSNNEQFF
TGCGCCAGCTCACTAGGGACTAGCAACAATGAGCAGTTCTTC
>TRBJ1-2|TRBV28|.|.
CASSSTQWPPYYGYTF
TGTGCCAGCAGTTCGACCCAGTGGCCTCCCTACTACGGCTACACCTTC
>TRBJ1-1|TRBV11-2|.|.
CASSSRQANTEAFF
TGTGCCAGCAGCTCTAGACAGGCGAACACTGAAGCTTTCTTT
>TRBJ2-2|TRBV18|TRBD2|.
CASSPLREATTGELFF
TGTGCCAGCTCACCACTGCGGGAGGCGACCACCGGGGAGCTGTTTTTT
>TRBJ1-2|TRBV25-1|TRBD1|.
CASSEYRTGGGGYTF
TGTGCCAGCAGTGAATATCGGACAGGGGGCGGAGGCTACACCTTC
>TRBJ1-1|TRBV29-1|TRBD1|.
CSVVRGDTEAFF
TGCAGCGTAGTCAGGGGGGACACTGAAGCTTTCTTT
>TRBJ1-2|TRBV6-1|.|.
CASSDLGVRGGYTF
TGTGCCAGCAGTGATTTGGGCGTCCGGGGTGGCTACACCTTC
>TRBJ2-2|TRBV5-1|TRBD2|.
CASTGAGGVTGELFF
TGCGCCAGCACCGGAGCGGGGGGCGTCACCGGGGAGCTGTTTTTT
>TRBJ2-7|TRBV5-1|TRBD1|.
CASRVPGQGLEYF
TGCGCCAGCAGGGTTCCCGGACAGGGTCTGGAGTACTTC
>TRBJ1-5|TRBV7-2|TRBD1|.
CASSLKHRGGQPQHF
TGTGCCAGCAGCTTAAAGCACAGGGGTGGTCAGCCCCAGCATTTT
>TRBJ2-3|TRBV18|TRBD2|once
CASSPQGLAGRTDTQYF
TGTGCCAGCTCACCACAGGGACTAGCGGGACGCACAGATACGCAGTATTTT
>TRBJ1-5|TRBV10-3|TRBD1|once
CAISPGTGTELSQPQHF
TGTGCCATCAGCCCCGGGACAGGGACGGAATTGAGTCAGCCCCAGCATTTT
>TRBJ1-5|TRBV30|TRBD1|.
CAWSVPQGASNQPQHF
TGTGCCTGGAGTGTACCTCAGGGGGCGAGCAATCAGCCCCAGCATTTT
>TRBJ2-1|TRBV2|.|.
CATSGTSYNEQFF
TGTGCCACCTCCGGGACTTCCTACAATGAGCAGTTCTTC
>TRBJ1-3|TRBV15|.|.
CATTNTPRQGGNTIYF
TGTGCCACCACCAACACCCCCAGGCAAGGTGGAAACACCATATATTTT
>TRBJ2-3|TRBV6-5|.|.
CATTEIQGDTQYF
TGTGCCACCACCGAAATCCAGGGAGATACGCAGTATTTT
>TRBJ2-5|TRBV5-1|TRBD1|.
CASSPQGQRETQYF
TGCGCCAGCAGCCCCCAGGGACAGAGAGAGACCCAGTACTTC
>TRBJ2-5|TRBV5-1|.|.
CASSFGGIREETQYF
TGCGCCAGCAGCTTCGGGGGTATCAGAGAAGAGACCCAGTACTTC
>TRBJ1-5|TRBV6-2/TRBV6-3|.|.
CASSYFLLQPQHF
TGTGCCAGCAGTTACTTCTTACTTCAGCCCCAGCATTTT
>TRBJ1-1|TRBV12-3/TRBV12-4|.|.
CASSLDQGWQAFF
TGTGCCAGCAGTTTAGACCAGGGGTGGCAAGCTTTCTTT
>TRBJ1-1|TRBV28|.|.
CASTSRGWVNTEAFF
TGTGCCAGCACCTCACGGGGGTGGGTGAACACTGAAGCTTTCTTT
>TRBJ1-4|TRBV4-3|.|.
CASSQGGARPNEKLFF
TGCGCCAGCAGCCAAGGCGGAGCGAGGCCTAATGAAAAACTGTTTTTT
>TRBJ1-5|TRBV20-1|TRBD1|.
CSASEGQGYQPQHF
TGCAGTGCTAGTGAGGGACAGGGGTATCAGCCCCAGCATTTT
>TRBJ2-2|TRBV10-3|TRBD1|.
CAIRPDRGAGELFF
TGTGCCATCAGACCCGACAGGGGGGCCGGGGAGCTGTTTTTT
>TRBJ1-1|TRBV7-2|TRBD1|.
CASSYRDRGRAFF
TGTGCCAGCAGCTACCGGGACAGGGGAAGGGCTTTCTTT
>TRBJ2-7|TRBV27|TRBD1|once
CASSLRQGALYEQYF
TGTGCCAGCAGTCTACGACAGGGGGCTCTCTACGAGCAGTACTTC
>TRBJ2-7|TRBV6-5|.|.
CASRETGEQYF
TGTGCCAGCAGAGAGACTGGCGAGCAGTACTTC
>TRBJ1-3|TRBV3-1/TRBV3-2|.|.
CASSHLRGTQTGNTIYF
TGTGCCAGCAGCCACCTTCGGGGAACTCAGACAGGAAACACCATATATTTT
>TRBJ2-7|TRBV25-1|TRBD1|once
CASRGQGQGSVRQYF
TGTGCCAGCAGGGGACAGGGCCAGGGGTCGGTTCGGCAGTACTTC
>TRBJ2-7|TRBV7-2|.|.
CASSLVQGLYEQYF
TGTGCCAGCAGCTTAGTCCAGGGGTTGTACGAGCAGTACTTC
>TRBJ2-7|TRBV27|TRBD1|.
CASSLIISGTGGLREQYF
TGTGCCAGCAGTTTAATAATTTCCGGGACAGGGGGCCTTAGGGAGCAGTACTTC
>TRBJ1-2|TRBV29-1|TRBD1|.
CSVDLTGVNYGYTF
TGCAGCGTTGATCTGACAGGGGTTAACTATGGCTACACCTTC